This T cell receptor (beta chain) was captured in a study of blood T cell repertoires in COVID-19. Study in general: Whether acute or convalescent, the COVID-19 samples came from the United States, Italy and Spain.

This CDR3 region has 17 residues. V lost 3 bases to trimming and J lost 3 bases; unmatched junction nucleotides: 9. The germline CDR1 and CDR2 sequences are SGHDT and YYEEEE. Under the authors' procedure: Reference gene primer amplification gave estimated nucleated cell counts. Measured with immunoSEQ multiplex PCR; TCRdb has only the in-frame clones, and not every one. The DNA was the basis for D and trimming; V, J and clone size are from that table. The table records over 200,000 clones, approximately 84% of them present only once. V and J are TRBV5-6 and TRBJ2-3; TRBD2 matches 11 bases. The source of this sequence is a woman of 80 years or more with acute or convalescent COVID-19. The material sequenced was peripheral blood. The CDR3 DNA reads as TGTGCCAGCAGCTCCGGGTTAGCGGGAGGGCCGACAGATACGCAGTATTTT. Translating gives CASSSGLAGGPTDTQYF.